The clone carrying this T cell receptor beta chain has a count of ten or more. Its target is unknown. This entry belongs to a study of regulatory T cells in long-lasting Graves disease. Findings of the study overall: The sample size was small, and this may have reduced accuracy. Repertoires from persistent disease leaned toward TRBV28, TRBJ1-2 and TRBJ2-5. Whereas 900 to 1,000 public clonotypes were shared by new patients, persistent patients shared more, at some 2,500.

According to the study, TCR beta libraries were built with iRepertoire HTBI primers and CDR3-region Arm-PCR. TCRdb redid the calling of the multiplex PCR reads with MiXCR, one entry per CDR3 protein. The sample has some 250,000 distinct CDR3 sequences; 20% are singletons. Trimming pared 4 bases from V and 6 bases from J, leaving 14 bases between. This CDR3 has 13 amino acids. Germline CDR1 is SGHRS and CDR2 is YFSETQ. Noted time point: newly diagnosed GD, antithyroid drugs for less than 3 months. Researchers made the TCR library from RNA that was extracted from PBMCs. Sequenced material: peripheral blood mononuclear cells (PBMCs), taken at new diagnosis, from a patient treated with antithyroid drugs. This clonotype was obtained from a female donor with Graves disease. This chain joins TRBV5-1 and TRBJ2-7, with D tentatively TRBD2 (5 bases). DNA of the CDR3: TGCGCCAGCAGCACCGGACGGGGAAGCGAGCAGTACTTC. This translates into CASSTGRGSEQYF.